This TCR beta chain was obtained from a study of blood T cells in healthy people across ages. Overall study findings and caveats: Significant beta diversity loss was already apparent by age approximately 37, declining roughly linearly.

A second roughly 6 to 11 cycle PCR used barcoded and J-beta primers. The template-switch adaptor, which had 12 random nucleotides, put a tag on each cDNA molecule. TCRdb fed the 5' RACE reads into MiXCR, producing one record per CDR3 protein. The sample lists roughly 1,500,000 distinct CDR3 sequences, around 42% occurring once. Each of the donors had approximately 10 milliliters of peripheral blood drawn into EDTA-treated Vacutainer tubes. This clonotype appeared a few times. Its antigen is undetermined. Germline and junction disagree at one end, which may indicate a read error. CDR3 length: 14 residues. Germline assignment: CDR1 SGHVS and CDR2 FQNEAQ.

The chain is built from TRBV7-8 and TRBJ2-2; D unresolved. Sequenced sample: blood. The source of this sequence is a woman between 18 and 29 years old in good health. The CDR3 sequence is CASSLLRNTGELFF. The CDR3 DNA follows: TGCGCCAGCAGCTTGTTGCGGAACACCGGGGAGCTGTTTTTT.